Following are 29 T cell receptor beta chains from one sample sequenced in a study of spatial heterogeneity in lung cancer. Time point specified: sample taken at primary tumor resection. TCRs were sequenced from unsorted whole RNA of tumor, nontumor lung or PBMC. TCRdb used MiXCR to reprocess the 5' RACE reads, holding one entry per CDR3 protein. The sample lists roughly 10,000 distinct CDR3 sequences; approximately 3.5% were seen once. The sequencing used PBMCs, collected at surgery. These receptors originate from a female donor with early-stage non-small cell lung cancer.

This clonotype was counted between two and nine times. A library prepared for alpha chains yielded this beta chain as an off-target read; its size is of little meaning. The V and J genes are TRBV7-3 and TRBJ2-1; 9 positions agree with TRBD1. The germline CDR1 and CDR2 sequences are SGHTA and FQGTGA. The CDR3 consists of 15 residues. With 4 bases clipped from V and 8 bases from J, the junction kept 9 bases outside the gene matches. CDR3 sequence (DNA): TGTGCCAGCAGCTCCCCGGGACAGGGTATAGATGAGCAGTTCTTC. Protein: CASSSPGQGIDEQFF.

There are many counts of this clonotype. This beta chain is a stray sequence in a library constructed for alpha chains; its clone size is not meaningful. The V call is TRBV6-1, the J call TRBJ2-1; D gene unclear. CDR3 length: 13 residues. Trimming shortened V by 0 bases and J by 7 bases, and 7 bases separated the two germline ends. The germline CDR1 and CDR2 sequences are MNHNS and SASEGT. DNA for the CDR3: TGTGCCAGCAGTGAAGCTGGGTGGAATGAGCAGTTCTTC. This sequence encodes CASSEAGWNEQFF.

This clonotype was counted ten times or more. Because this beta chain is a stray read in a library intended to capture alpha chains, its abundance should not be given much weight. The chain carries TRBV7-3 and TRBJ2-3, with 11 nucleotides matching TRBD2. Germline CDR1 is SGHTA and CDR2 is FQGTGA. The V gene end was trimmed by 5 bases and the J gene end by 2 bases; junction bases not matched to a gene: 9. The CDR3 runs to 17 residues. CDR3 nucleotides: TGTGCCAGCAGCCGAGAACCGGGACTAGCGGACACAGATACGCAGTATTTT. This translates into CASSREPGLADTDTQYF. The full variable domain, completed using reference TRBV7-3 and TRBJ2-3, is GAGVSQTPSNKVTEKGKYVELRCDPISGHTALYWYRQSLGQGPEFLIYFQGTGAADDSGLPNDRFFAVRPEGSVSTLKIQRTERGDSAVYLCASSREPGLADTDTQYFGPGTRLTVL.

In regard to this clonotype: Since it is a stray read in a library aimed at alpha chains, this beta chain has a size that is not meaningful. This chain links TRBV21-1 with TRBJ2-7; the D call of TRBD1 is as the table states it, not checked on the DNA. TRBV21-1 is termed a pseudogene. This CDR3 has 16 residues. In DNA form, the CDR3 reads TGTGCCAGCATAAACCCCCAGGGGGGGAGGGCCTACGAGCAGTACTTC. It is translated as CASINPQGGRAYEQYF.

Notes on this clonotype: As an off-target read in a library built for alpha chains, this beta chain has a frequency of little significance. The gene calls are TRBV19 and TRBJ1-4, with unresolved D. CDR3 length equals 14 residues. CDR1 is LNHDA, CDR2 SQIVND, per germline (reference sequence). Trimming removed 5 bases from V and 0 bases from J, with 7 bases in between. DNA of the CDR3: TGTGCCAGTAGTCGGCCCGCAACTAATGAAAAACTGTTTTTT. Residues: CASSRPATNEKLFF.

This clonotype was seen only a few times. This beta chain is a stray read from a library made for alpha chains; its abundance is not meaningful. V is TRBV12-3 or TRBV12-4 and J is TRBJ2-3, with D unclear. The CDR3 is 13 amino acids. V was clipped by 6 bases and J by 2 bases, with 9 bases between them. In nucleotides, the CDR3 is TGTGCCAGCAGCCCGGATCTCACAGATACGCAGTATTTT. Translating gives CASSPDLTDTQYF.

This clonotype has at least ten counts. With the library built for alpha chains, this beta chain is off target and its frequency is not meaningful. This sequence joins TRBV7-2 and TRBJ2-1; D is tentatively TRBD1 or TRBD2 (5 bases each). The CDR3 is 16 residues long. V was cut by 6 bases and J by 7 bases, with 22 bases left in between. Germline V gene lookup returns CDR1 SGHTA and CDR2 FQGNSA. CDR3 sequence reads: CASRRRGSGGHNEQFF. CDR3 nucleotides: TGTGCCAGCAGACGAAGAGGGTCGGGCGGACATAATGAGCAGTTCTTC.

The sample holds many counts of this clonotype. Within a library made for alpha chains, this beta chain is off target, and its count is uninformative. The gene calls are TRBV9 and TRBJ2-7; 12 bases align to TRBD1. With 3 bases clipped from V and 5 bases from J, the junction kept 6 bases outside the gene matches. CDR3 length: 15 amino acids. The V gene's germline CDR1 is SGDLS and CDR2 YYNGEE. The CDR3 reads CASSAGTGGVHEQYF. The DNA of the CDR3 is TGTGCCAGCAGCGCAGGGACAGGGGGCGTCCACGAGCAGTACTTC.

In the case of this clonotype: Found in a library prepared for alpha chains, this beta chain is an off-target read, and its abundance has little meaning. CDR3 sequence: CASSLGQKETQYF. The CDR3 bases are TGTGCCAGCAGCTTAGGACAAAAAGAGACCCAGTACTTC. The chain joins TRBV7-8 to TRBJ2-5; D remains ambiguous. The germline V gene encodes CDR1 SGHVS and CDR2 FQNEAQ. The CDR3 length is 13 residues. V dropped 1 base and J dropped 3 bases, with 6 bases sitting between them.

This clonotype has a count of ten or more. The library was prepared for alpha chains; this beta chain is a stray read, so its frequency means little. The genes are TRBV28 and TRBJ2-1, with D tentatively TRBD2 (5 bases). The CDR3 runs to 15 residues. Germline lookup yields CDR1 MDHEN and CDR2 SYDVKM. V gave up 5 bases and J gave up 7 bases, with 18 bases separating them. The CDR3 DNA reads TGTGCCAGCAGTCTCACGGGATCGGGAAGGAATGAGCAGTTCTTC. This sequence encodes CASSLTGSGRNEQFF.

This clonotype was recorded many times. The library was prepared for alpha chains; this beta chain is a stray read, so its frequency means little. This chain uses TRBV6-2 or TRBV6-3 with TRBJ2-1; D might be TRBD1 or TRBD2, each matching 5 bases. V lost 5 bases, J lost 6 bases, and 11 bases lay in between. This CDR3 is built from 13 residues. CDR1 and CDR2 from the germline V gene are MNHEY and SVGEGT. The CDR3 region is CASSGGHLNEQFF. In nucleotides, the CDR3 is TGTGCCAGCAGTGGAGGACACCTCAATGAGCAGTTCTTC.

The sample holds many counts of this clonotype. This beta chain lies outside the target of a library built for alpha chains; its clone size means little. The rearrangement links TRBV4-3 to TRBJ2-5; no reliable D call. The CDR3 is 13 amino acids. The germline V gene encodes CDR1 LGHNA and CDR2 YSLEER. V shed 1 base and J shed 5 bases, with 8 bases lying between them. The CDR3 reads CASSQVAWETQYF. In nucleotides, the CDR3 is TGCGCCAGCAGCCAAGTGGCCTGGGAGACCCAGTACTTC.

This clonotype has a count of ten or more. The size of this beta chain means little, since it is a stray read in a library made for alpha chains. V and J are TRBV5-1 and TRBJ2-5, with D hard to call. CDR3 size: 15 residues. V shed 4 bases and J shed 5 bases, with 18 bases lying between them. Germline V gene sequence: CDR1 SGHRS, CDR2 YFSETQ. DNA of the CDR3: TGCGCCAGCAGCCTTACTACGACCTTACCCGAGACCCAGTACTTC. Its protein is CASSLTTTLPETQYF.

At least ten counts were recorded for this clonotype. The size of this beta chain means little, since it is a stray read in a library made for alpha chains. The chain employs TRBV7-3 and TRBJ1-5; D uncertain. Trimming took 2 bases from V and 4 from J, leaving 6 bases between them. The CDR3 has 13 amino acids. Germline CDR1 SGHTA, CDR2 FQGTGA. CDR3 sequence (DNA): TGTGCCAGCAGCTTAGGGCAGAATCAGCCCCAGCATTTT. Its protein is CASSLGQNQPQHF.

This clonotype was detected ten times or more. This beta chain lies outside the target of a library built for alpha chains; its clone size means little. The chain has TRBV5-6 and TRBJ2-6, with D perhaps matching TRBD1 (5 bases). V was pared by 5 bases and J by 2 bases, with 11 bases between. In germline, CDR1 is SGHDT, CDR2 YYEEEE. The CDR3 loop spans 15 amino acids. The CDR3 DNA reads TGTGCCAGCAGATTCCAGGGCACTGGGGCCAACGTCCTGACTTTC. Protein sequence: CASRFQGTGANVLTF.

This clonotype was seen at least ten times. In a library made to pick up alpha chains, this beta chain is a stray read with a size that means little. CDR3 nucleotide sequence: TGTGCCAGCAGCTCGGAGGGACTAGCGGCCAACTACGAGCAGTACTTC. Translated: CASSSEGLAANYEQYF. This chain joins TRBV5-6 and TRBJ2-7, with 11 bases aligning to TRBD2. V lost 3 bases and J lost 3; bases outside the gene matches: 8. The CDR3 runs 16 residues. The V gene's germline CDR1 is SGHDT and CDR2 YYEEEE.

Remarks on this clonotype: Since it is a stray read in a library aimed at alpha chains, this beta chain has a size that is not meaningful. V is TRBV7-2 and J is TRBJ2-3; 8 bases map to TRBD2. The trim removed 6 bases at V and 2 bases at J, leaving 10 bases unmatched. The CDR3 runs to 16 residues. The germline gives CDR1 SGHTA, CDR2 FQGNSA. The CDR3 reads CASSYSGTRVTDTQYF. The CDR3 bases are TGTGCCAGCAGTTATTCCGGGACTAGGGTCACAGATACGCAGTATTTT.

This clonotype was seen at least ten times. This beta chain represents an off-target read in a library built for alpha chains; its size is of limited meaning. The chain has TRBV27 and TRBJ2-7; TRBD2 matches 8 bases. Germline V lookup: CDR1 MNHEY, CDR2 SMNVEV (reference sequence). V trimming: 6 bases; J trimming: 1 base; junction bases outside the gene matches: 8. The CDR3 covers 15 residues. The CDR3 DNA is TGTGCCAGCAGGACCGGGACTAGTAGTTCCTACGAGCAGTACTTC. Its translation is CASRTGTSSSYEQYF.

This clonotype has a count of ten or more. Because the library targeted alpha chains, this beta chain is an off-target read whose size means little. The V and J genes are TRBV7-2 and TRBJ2-5, with 7 nucleotides matching TRBD2. The germline V gene has CDR1 SGHTA and CDR2 FQGNSA. The CDR3 consists of 12 residues. V lost 5 bases, J lost 3 bases, and 0 bases stayed unmatched. In nucleotides, the CDR3 is TGTGCCAGCAGCCGGGGGGAAGAGACCCAGTACTTC. Translated: CASSRGEETQYF.

Many counts were recorded for this clonotype. This beta chain slipped into a library made for alpha chains as a stray read, so its size is not meaningful. The chain employs TRBV4-3 and TRBJ2-5, with a tentative D call TRBD2 (6 bases). The ends were cut back, 0 bases at V and 9 bases at J, with 23 bases in the middle. The CDR3 is made up of 17 amino acids. Germline values: CDR1 LGHNA, CDR2 YSLEER. CDR3 sequence reads: CASSQDPLDGSDVAQYF. CDR3 in DNA: TGCGCCAGCAGCCAAGACCCTCTCGACGGGAGTGATGTAGCCCAGTACTTC.

At least ten counts were recorded for this clonotype. In a library made to pick up alpha chains, this beta chain is a stray read with a size that means little. This rearrangement joins TRBV15 to TRBJ2-2, with TRBD2 identical over 7 bases. The germline V gene encodes CDR1 LNHNV and CDR2 YYDKDF (reference sequence). There are 14 residues in the CDR3. The V gene end was trimmed by 8 bases and the J gene end by 3 bases; junction bases not matched to a gene: 6. Here the CDR3 DNA reads TGTGCCACCGCGGAGCGGGGATACACCGGGGAGCTGTTTTTT. Protein: CATAERGYTGELFF.

This clonotype was seen repeatedly, ten times or more. Found in a library prepared for alpha chains, this beta chain is an off-target read, and its abundance has little meaning. The chain carries TRBV7-2 and TRBJ1-1; D might be TRBD1 (5 bases). Between the trimmed V and J ends, which lost 2 bases and 0 bases, there was a span of 7 bases. The CDR3 spans 14 residues. CDR1 and CDR2 from the germline V gene are SGHTA and FQGNSA. DNA of the CDR3: TGTGCCAGCAGCTTACAGGGAATGAACACTGAAGCTTTCTTT. It codes for CASSLQGMNTEAFF.

This clonotype came up many times. Since the library was made to target alpha chains, this beta chain is a stray read and its abundance is not meaningful. The chain links TRBV5-6 to TRBJ1-2; D call uncertain. Per germline, CDR1 SGHDT and CDR2 YYEEEE. V shed 1 base and J shed 4 bases, with 11 bases lying between them. The CDR3 has 14 residues. The CDR3 loop reads CASSLSGKSYGYTF. The DNA of the CDR3 is TGTGCCAGCAGCTTGTCCGGGAAGAGCTATGGCTACACCTTC.

This clonotype has a count of ten or more. In a library made to pick up alpha chains, this beta chain is a stray read with a size that means little. This chain joins TRBV5-6 and TRBJ2-1, with D perhaps matching TRBD2 (5 bases). V lost 0 bases and J lost 8, with 9 bases in between. Germline CDR1 reads SGHDT; CDR2 reads YYEEEE. The CDR3 consists of 13 residues. The chain's CDR3 is CASSLGLRDEQFF. The CDR3, as DNA: TGTGCCAGCAGCTTGGGATTGCGGGATGAGCAGTTCTTC.

As concerns this clonotype: In a library made to pick up alpha chains, this beta chain is a stray read with a size that means little. The rearrangement links TRBV19 to TRBJ2-1; the match to TRBD2 covers 8 bases. The J segment lost 9 bases and the V segment lost 6 bases, leaving 16 bases of the junction unmatched. This CDR3 has 16 amino acids. Per germline, CDR1 LNHDA and CDR2 SQIVND (reference sequence). The CDR3 loop is CASSQTRTSPRGEQFF. CDR3 nucleotides: TGTGCCAGTAGCCAGACCAGGACTAGCCCCCGGGGTGAGCAGTTCTTC.

Points on this clonotype: This beta chain represents an off-target read in a library built for alpha chains; its size is of limited meaning. The chain couples TRBV20-1 to TRBJ2-1; D gene unclear. Deletions cut 4 bases from V and 7 bases from J, with 14 bases between. CDR1 is DFQATT and CDR2 is SNEGSKA in the germline V gene (reference sequence). This CDR3 contains 13 residues. This chain's CDR3 is CSAKGLTRNEQFF. CDR3 coding DNA: TGCAGTGCTAAAGGCCTCACAAGAAATGAGCAGTTCTTC.

This clonotype appeared many times. This beta chain turned up in a library designed for alpha chains; as an off-target read, its abundance says little. The chain joins TRBV3-1 to TRBJ1-2; D perhaps matches TRBD1 (5 bases). Trimming cost V 7 bases and J 7 bases, with 10 bases left between them. Germline V gene sequence: CDR1 LGHDT, CDR2 YNNKEL (reference sequence). The CDR3 covers 11 residues. The CDR3 here is CASTGGTGYTF. DNA for the CDR3: TGTGCCAGCACCGGAGGGACTGGCTACACCTTC.

There are many counts of this clonotype. Because the library targeted alpha chains, this beta chain is an off-target read whose size means little. V and J are TRBV7-2 and TRBJ2-5, with 11 nucleotides matching TRBD2. The V gene end was trimmed by 0 bases and the J gene end by 4 bases; junction bases not matched to a gene: 1. This CDR3 region has 15 residues. Germline CDR1 reads SGHTA; CDR2 reads FQGNSA. The CDR3 nucleotides read TGTGCCAGCAGCTTAGCTAGCGGGAGGGCAGAGACCCAGTACTTC. Amino acid sequence: CASSLASGRAETQYF. Filled out from reference TRBV7-2 and TRBJ2-5, the complete variable domain reads GAGVSQSPSNKVTEKGKDVELRCDPISGHTALYWYRQSLGQGLEFLIYFQGNSAPDKSGLPSDRFSAERTGGSVSTLTIQRTQQEDSAVYLCASSLASGRAETQYFGPGTRLLVL.

This clonotype was detected ten times or more. Little can be read into the size of this beta chain, an off-target read in a library designed for alpha chains. V gene TRBV7-9 combines with J gene TRBJ2-1; TRBD2 matches at 10 bases. With V trimmed by 4 bases and J by 9 bases, 9 bases remained unmatched. CDR3 length: 15 amino acids. Germline V gene lookup returns CDR1 SEHNR and CDR2 FQNEAQ (reference sequence). CDR3 DNA: TGTGCCAGCAGCTATGGAGGGCTAGCGGGAGTTGAGCAGTTCTTC. Protein product: CASSYGGLAGVEQFF.